Described below is a single T cell receptor (beta chain) sequence and its context. This record comes from a study of T cell repertoires in cytomegalovirus infection. This CDR3 contains 16 residues. Trimming took off 2 bases at V and 5 bases at J, with 18 bases between the two ends. Germline CDR1 is MNHEY and CDR2 is SMNVEV (reference sequence). TCRdb itself ran the reads through MiXCR, one entry per CDR3 protein. The data hold 200,000 to 300,000 distinct CDR3 sequences, with approximately 13% observed a single time. This rearrangement joins TRBV27 to TRBJ2-5; TRBD2 is a possible D gene (6 bases). The sample was PBMCs. The clonotype originates from a human donor in good health (CMV status not recorded). Some clones in this sample may be carry-over from other donors' samples. CDR3 residues: CASSLKPGGAMETQYF. The CDR3 DNA is TGTGCCAGCAGTTTAAAACCCGGAGGGGCGATGGAGACCCAGTACTTC.